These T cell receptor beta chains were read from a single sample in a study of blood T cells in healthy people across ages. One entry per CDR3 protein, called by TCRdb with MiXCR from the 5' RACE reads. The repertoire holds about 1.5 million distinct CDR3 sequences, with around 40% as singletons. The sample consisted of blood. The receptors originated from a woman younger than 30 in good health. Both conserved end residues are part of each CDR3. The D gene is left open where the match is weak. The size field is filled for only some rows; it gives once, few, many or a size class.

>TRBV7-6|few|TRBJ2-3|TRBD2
CASSNQGGRTDTQYF
TGTGCCAGCAGCAACCAGGGCGGGAGAACAGATACGCAGTATTTT
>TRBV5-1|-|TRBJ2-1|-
CATWTVHNEQFF
TGCGCCACCTGGACAGTTCATAATGAGCAGTTCTTC
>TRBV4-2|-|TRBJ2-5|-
CASSQQHREETQYF
TGTGCCAGCAGCCAGCAACACAGGGAAGAGACCCAGTACTTC
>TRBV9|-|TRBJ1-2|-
CASSVEPSLGYGYTF
TGTGCCAGCAGCGTAGAGCCGAGTCTCGGCTATGGCTACACCTTC
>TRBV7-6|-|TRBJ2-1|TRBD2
CASSLRPSGSDEQFF
TGTGCCAGCAGCTTAAGACCTAGCGGGAGCGATGAGCAGTTCTTC
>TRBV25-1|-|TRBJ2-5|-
CASRTSWTQYF
TGTGCCAGCAGAACCTCGTGGACCCAGTACTTC
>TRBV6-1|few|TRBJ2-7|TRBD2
CASSEFGGGMSYEQYF
TGTGCCAGCAGTGAATTTGGCGGGGGGATGAGTTACGAGCAGTACTTC
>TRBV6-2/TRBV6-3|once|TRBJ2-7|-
CASTGSVVYEQYF
TGTGCCAGCACAGGGTCGGTGGTCTACGAGCAGTACTTC
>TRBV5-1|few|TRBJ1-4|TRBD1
CASTMTGQFNEKLFF
TGCGCCAGCACTATGACGGGACAGTTTAATGAAAAACTGTTTTTT
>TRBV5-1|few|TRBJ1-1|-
CASSPRSGLAEAFF
TGCGCCAGCAGCCCCAGATCGGGTTTAGCTGAAGCTTTCTTT
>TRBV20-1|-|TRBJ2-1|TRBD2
CSAISGGYNEQFF
TGCAGTGCTATTAGCGGGGGCTACAATGAGCAGTTCTTC
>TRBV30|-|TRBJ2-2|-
CAWSGENTGELFF
TGTGCCTGGAGCGGGGAGAACACCGGGGAGCTGTTTTTT
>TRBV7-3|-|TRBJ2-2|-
CASSLRGPSTGELFF
TGTGCCAGCAGCTTAAGAGGCCCGAGCACCGGGGAGCTGTTTTTT
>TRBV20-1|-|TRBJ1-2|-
CSAHQSGVRGYTF
TGCAGTGCTCATCAATCAGGGGTCCGGGGCTACACCTTC
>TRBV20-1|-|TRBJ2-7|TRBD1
CSAVDRGYSYNEQYF
TGCAGTGCTGTGGACAGGGGCTACTCCTACAATGAGCAGTACTTC
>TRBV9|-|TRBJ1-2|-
CASRPAGVYGYTF
TGTGCCAGCAGACCCGCAGGGGTCTATGGCTACACCTTC
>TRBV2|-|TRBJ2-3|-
CASREPFRVDTQYF
TGTGCCAGCCGAGAGCCTTTCCGGGTAGATACGCAGTATTTT
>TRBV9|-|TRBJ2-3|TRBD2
CASSVESSGTRTQYF
TGTGCCAGCAGCGTAGAGTCTAGCGGGACACGTACGCAGTATTTT
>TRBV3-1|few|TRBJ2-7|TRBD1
CASSARDRTYNEQYF
TGTGCCAGCAGCGCCCGGGACAGAACATACAATGAGCAGTACTTC
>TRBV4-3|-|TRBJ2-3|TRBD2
CASSQAAGAGGPTDTQYF
TGCGCCAGCAGCCAAGCTGCTGGGGCGGGGGGGCCCACAGATACGCAGTATTTT
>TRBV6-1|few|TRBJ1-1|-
CASSESLNTEAFF
TGTGCCAGCAGTGAAAGCTTGAACACTGAAGCTTTCTTT
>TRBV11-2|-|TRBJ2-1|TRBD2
CASSGRTSSSYNEQFF
TGTGCCAGCAGCGGCAGGACTAGCAGCTCCTACAATGAGCAGTTCTTC
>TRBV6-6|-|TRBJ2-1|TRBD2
CASSDGRVGEQFF
TGTGCCAGCAGTGACGGGAGGGTGGGTGAGCAGTTCTTC
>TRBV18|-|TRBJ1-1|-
CASSPEGRAEAFF
TGTGCCAGCTCACCAGAGGGTAGAGCTGAAGCTTTCTTT
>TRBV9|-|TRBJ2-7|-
CASSAESGQSNEQYF
TGTGCCAGCAGCGCAGAAAGCGGGCAGAGTAACGAGCAGTACTTC
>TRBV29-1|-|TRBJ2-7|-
CSGEGLLQGEQYF
TGCAGCGGCGAGGGACTCCTCCAAGGAGAGCAGTACTTC